Following are 30 T cell receptor beta chains from one sample sequenced in a study of cytomegalovirus exposure and HLA in healthy donors (dated by TCRdb to about 2017). The library was built by means of the immunoSEQ multiplex PCR assay. For the multiplex PCR, a mixture combining 60 forward primers for TCR Vbeta segments and 13 reverse primers for TCR Jbeta segments was used. TCRdb carries this immuneACCESS record with in-frame sequences only. Its versions omit some clonotypes, under half of them owing to an unresolved V gene in the studies checked, with the rest unexplained. The sample table records roughly 130,000 clones; 75% to 85% of these occur just once. 10% to 12% of the sample rests with the top ten. Material: PBMCs. These receptors came from a male donor in good health and CMV-seropositive.

The chain recombines TRBV27 with TRBJ2-7; D is perhaps TRBD2 (6 bases). V lost 3 bases, J lost 6 bases, and 12 bases lay in between. Germline assignment: CDR1 MNHEY and CDR2 SMNVEV (reference sequence). The CDR3 has 13 residues. The CDR3 spells CASSFRTNVEQYF. The CDR3, as DNA: TGTGCCAGCAGTTTCCGGACTAATGTCGAGCAGTACTTC.

The table lists this clone with a count of one. The chain has TRBV5-4 and TRBJ1-4, with TRBD1 identical over 8 bases. In germline, CDR1 is SGHNT, CDR2 YYREEE (reference sequence). The CDR3 is made up of 15 amino acids. After removal of 0 bases from V and 7 bases from J, the junction contained 5 bases not matched to a gene. The CDR3, as DNA: TGTGCCAGCAGCTTGGACGGACAGGGAGGTGAAAAACTGTTTTTT. This codes for CASSLDGQGGEKLFF.

The V and J genes are TRBV2 and TRBJ2-5; D is perhaps TRBD2 (5 bases). Trimming took off 5 bases at V and 2 bases at J, with 12 bases between the two ends. The CDR3 extends over 14 amino acids. The germline CDR1 and CDR2 sequences are SNHLY and FYNNEI. The CDR3 nucleotides are TGTGCCAGCAGTCCCCGCCGGGGACAAGAGACCCAGTACTTC. Its protein is CASSPRRGQETQYF.

The chain recombines TRBV29-1 with TRBJ1-2, with 8 bases that match TRBD1. The CDR3 covers 11 residues. Germline assignment: CDR1 SQVTM and CDR2 ANQGSEA. V gave up 7 bases and J gave up 10 bases; unmatched junction bases: 8. CDR3 DNA: TGCAGCGCCTTACAGGACAGGGTCTACACCTTC. It is translated as CSALQDRVYTF.

The rearrangement links TRBV28 to TRBJ1-2, with D perhaps matching TRBD1 (5 bases). The CDR3 is 15 amino acids. The V end lost 3 bases, the J end lost 2 bases, and 13 bases lay between the germline ends. Germline V lookup: CDR1 MDHEN, CDR2 SYDVKM. The chain's CDR3 is CASSFETGLNYGYTF. The CDR3, as DNA: TGTGCCAGCAGTTTCGAAACAGGCCTCAACTATGGCTACACCTTC.

The genes are TRBV7-6 and TRBJ1-3, with 9 bases lining up with TRBD1. V was pared by 5 bases and J by 3 bases, with 8 bases of the junction left unmatched. This CDR3 has 16 residues. Germline V gene lookup returns CDR1 SGHVS and CDR2 FNYEAQ. CDR3 sequence: CASSADRGAFGNTIYF. DNA of the CDR3: TGTGCCAGCAGCGCGGACAGGGGAGCGTTTGGAAACACCATATATTTT. Filled out from reference TRBV7-6 and TRBJ1-3, the complete variable domain reads GAGVSQSPRYKVTKRGQDVALRCDPISGHVSLYWYRQALGQGPEFLTYFNYEAQQDKSGLPNDRFSAERPEGSISTLTIQRTEQRDSAMYRCASSADRGAFGNTIYFGEGSWLTVV.

The V call is TRBV28, the J call TRBJ2-7; 9 bases are shared with TRBD1. This CDR3 is 14 amino acids long. V was pared by 10 bases and J by 2 bases, with 9 bases of the junction left unmatched. Looked up from germline, CDR1 is MDHEN and CDR2 is SYDVKM. DNA for the CDR3: TGTGCCACCAAACGCCGGGACAGGGCCTACGAGCAGTACTTC. It encodes CATKRRDRAYEQYF.

This chain joins TRBV19 and TRBJ1-2; D is ambiguous. Per germline, CDR1 LNHDA and CDR2 SQIVND (reference sequence). Trimming stripped 7 bases from V and 1 base from J, with 16 bases between. The CDR3 runs to 15 residues. This CDR3 reads CASTPGGGFNYGYTF. The CDR3 coding sequence is TGTGCCAGTACTCCCGGCGGCGGATTTAACTATGGCTACACCTTC.

The table lists this clone with a few counts. This chain connects TRBV19 to TRBJ1-5; D unresolved. V shed 3 bases and J shed 5 bases, with 5 bases lying between them. The CDR3 is 12 amino acids. CDR1 and CDR2 (germline): LNHDA, SQIVND (reference sequence). CDR3 in DNA: TGTGCCAGTAGTATTCGGGATCAGCCCCAGCATTTT. It specifies CASSIRDQPQHF.

This chain links TRBV4-3 with TRBJ2-1; 9 positions match TRBD1. Trimming removed 4 bases from V and 4 bases from J; junction bases left unmatched: 5. The germline CDR1 and CDR2 sequences are LGHNA and YSLEER. This CDR3 has 15 residues. The CDR3 protein is CASSPDRGFYNEQFF. CDR3 nucleotides: TGCGCCAGCAGCCCCGACAGGGGGTTTTACAATGAGCAGTTCTTC.

The chain couples TRBV19 to TRBJ1-1, with TRBD1 as a possible D gene (5 bases). The CDR3 has 14 residues. The germline V gene has CDR1 LNHDA and CDR2 SQIVND (reference sequence). V lost 3 bases to trimming and J lost 5 bases, with 13 bases between them. The CDR3 protein is CASSIRGGSTEAFF. The CDR3 bases are TGTGCCAGTAGTATCCGGGGGGGAAGTACTGAAGCTTTCTTT.

This rearrangement joins TRBV6-5 to TRBJ1-1; 7 nucleotides line up with TRBD1. This CDR3 is built from 15 residues. From germline, CDR1 is MNHEY and CDR2 SVGAGI. Germline trimming cut 5 bases from V and 4 bases from J; bases unmatched to any gene: 10. Here the CDR3 reads CASSRRTGAGTEAFF. The CDR3 nucleotides are TGTGCCAGCAGTCGCCGTACAGGGGCCGGCACTGAAGCTTTCTTT.

V and J are TRBV14 and TRBJ1-2; 9 nucleotides align to TRBD1. In germline, CDR1 is SGHDN, CDR2 FVKESK. This CDR3 is 14 amino acids long. The V segment lost 6 bases and the J segment 8 bases; nucleotides outside the gene matches: 10. This chain's CDR3 is CASRETGTGNGYTF. The CDR3, as DNA: TGTGCCAGCAGGGAAACCGGGACAGGGAACGGCTACACCTTC.

The V and J genes are TRBV5-6 and TRBJ1-5; TRBD1 matches at 8 bases. The CDR3 is 16 amino acids. V dropped 4 bases and J dropped 0; count of bases not matched to a gene: 6. Germline CDR1 SGHDT, CDR2 YYEEEE. The CDR3 here is CASSISGGYSNQPQHF. The CDR3 nucleotides are TGTGCCAGCAGCATTTCAGGGGGCTATAGCAATCAGCCCCAGCATTTT.

The chain uses TRBV18 and TRBJ1-2; 9 bases are a match to TRBD1. The CDR3 loop spans 15 amino acids. Per germline, CDR1 KGHSH and CDR2 LQKENI. The J segment lost 5 bases and the V segment lost 3 bases, leaving 7 bases of the junction unmatched. The DNA of the CDR3 is TGTGCCAGCTCACCGCGACAGGGGGATCAGTATGGCTACACCTTC. Amino acids: CASSPRQGDQYGYTF. Together with reference TRBV18 and TRBJ1-2, the CDR3 gives the full variable domain: NAGVMQNPRHLVRRRGQEARLRCSPMKGHSHVYWYRQLPEEGLKFMVYLQKENIIDESGMPKERFSAEFPKEGPSILRIQQVVRGDSAAYFCASSPRQGDQYGYTFGSGTRLTVV.

J is TRBJ2-7 and V is TRBV7-9; maybe TRBD1 (5 bases). This CDR3 has 14 amino acids. Per germline, CDR1 SEHNR and CDR2 FQNEAQ (reference sequence). The V end was cut by 1 base, the J end by 4 bases, with 11 bases between. CDR3 nucleotides: TGTGCCAGCAGCTTAGGGCAGGGATGGTACGAGCAGTACTTC. It translates to CASSLGQGWYEQYF.

The V and J genes are TRBV5-1 and TRBJ2-1, with TRBD2 matching over 7 bases. The CDR3 totals 14 residues. Germline CDR1 and CDR2: SGHRS and YFSETQ. The CDR3 region is CAVRGGSSYNEQFF. CDR3 nucleotides: TGCGCAGTAAGGGGCGGGAGCTCCTACAATGAGCAGTTCTTC.

V usage is TRBV11-2 and J usage is TRBJ2-5, with TRBD2 matching 7 bases. V lost 3 bases to trimming and J lost 3 bases; unmatched junction nucleotides: 1. The CDR3 runs 13 residues. Germline V gives CDR1 SGHAT, CDR2 FQNNGV. The CDR3 region has the DNA TGTGCCAGCAGCTTTCTAGCGGAAGAGACCCAGTACTTC. As protein: CASSFLAEETQYF.

The chain has TRBV23-1 and TRBJ2-2, with TRBD1 matching 7 bases. TRBV23-1 is an ORF, and what it does is uncertain. The V segment lost 0 bases and the J segment 0 bases; nucleotides outside the gene matches: 7. The CDR3 loop spans 18 amino acids. CDR3 sequence: CASSQSAPGTANTGELFF. The CDR3 nucleotides read TGCGCCAGCAGTCAATCGGCCCCGGGGACAGCGAACACCGGGGAGCTGTTTTTT.

This clone was seen only a few times. This chain connects TRBV4-1 to TRBJ2-1; tentatively, D is TRBD2 (5 bases). CDR1 MGHRA and CDR2 YSYEKL come from the germline V gene. V was pared by 1 base and J by 4 bases, with 14 bases between. The CDR3 totals 16 residues. CDR3 sequence (DNA): TGCGCCAGCAGCCAAGTACCAGCGGCGGTATACAATGAGCAGTTCTTC. The encoded protein is CASSQVPAAVYNEQFF.

J is TRBJ2-1 and V is TRBV20-1, with TRBD2 matching over 7 bases. Trimming took 3 bases from V and 10 from J; bases not matched to a gene: 3. Germline CDR1 DFQATT, CDR2 SNEGSKA (reference sequence). This CDR3 spans 11 amino acids. The CDR3 here is CSASHSGEQFF. In DNA form, the CDR3 reads TGCAGTGCTAGTCATAGCGGGGAGCAGTTCTTC.

This rearrangement joins TRBV11-1 to TRBJ2-5; TRBD1 agrees at 10 bases. Judging by the DNA end, TRBJ2-7 fits better; the J call may be wrong. Germline-derived CDR1 and CDR2 are SGHAT and FQDESV (reference sequence). This CDR3 is 13 amino acids long. DNA of the CDR3: TGTGCCAGCAGCTGGGACAGGGGAAACGAGCAGTACTTC. As protein: CASSWDRGNEQYF.

The chain is built from TRBV5-4 and TRBJ1-4; possibly TRBD1 for D (6 bases). Germline CDR1 reads SGHNT; CDR2 reads YYREEE (reference sequence). V lost 2 bases to trimming and J lost 6 bases, with 17 bases between them. CDR3 length: 16 residues. CDR3 nucleotides: TGTGCCAGCAGCTTTGACGCAGGGGCGCTTGATGAAAAACTGTTTTTT. This translates into CASSFDAGALDEKLFF.

The chain couples TRBV19 to TRBJ2-5; 16 bases are shared with TRBD2. The V gene end was trimmed by 5 bases and the J gene end by 4 bases; junction bases not matched to a gene: 10. This CDR3 region has 18 residues. Germline CDR1 and CDR2: LNHDA and SQIVND (reference sequence). CDR3 residues: CASSPGTSGRAMGETQYF. The CDR3 nucleotides read TGTGCCAGTAGTCCCGGGACTAGCGGGAGGGCCATGGGAGAGACCCAGTACTTC.

This clone was observed a single time. The rearrangement links TRBV29-1 to TRBJ1-6; D may be TRBD1 (5 bases). The CDR3 is 13 amino acids. V was shortened by 3 bases and J by 5 bases, with 8 bases between the two germline ends. Germline CDR1 and CDR2: SQVTM and ANQGSEA. The CDR3 DNA sequence: TGCAGCGTTGAGGAGGGGAATAATTCACCCCTCCACTTT. Protein product: CSVEEGNNSPLHF.

CDR3 region: CASSLNSNYGYTF. The CDR3 DNA reads as TGTGCCAGCAGTTTGAACAGTAACTATGGCTACACCTTC. This sequence joins TRBV6-6 and TRBJ1-2; unclear D gene. The CDR3 spans 13 residues. Per germline, CDR1 MNHNY and CDR2 SVGAGI (reference sequence). Trimming took off 4 bases at V and 1 base at J, with 7 bases between the two ends.

The chain is built from TRBV5-4 and TRBJ2-1; 9 positions agree with TRBD2. The CDR3 extends over 13 amino acids. Trimming took 7 bases from V and 3 from J; bases not matched to a gene: 2. Germline-derived CDR1 and CDR2 are SGHNT and YYREEE (reference sequence). The CDR3 DNA is TGTGCCAGCGGGACTAGCCTCTACAATGAGCAGTTCTTC. As protein: CASGTSLYNEQFF.

The genes are TRBV7-9 and TRBJ1-6; weak D call: TRBD1 (6 bases). Germline loops: CDR1 SEHNR, CDR2 FQNEAQ (reference sequence). Trimming left V 1 base short and J 10 bases short, with 11 bases between. This CDR3 is built from 14 residues. The CDR3 sequence: CASSLDQGQSPLHF. The CDR3 DNA sequence: TGTGCCAGCAGCTTAGATCAGGGGCAATCACCCCTCCACTTT.

The CDR3 DNA sequence: TGTGCCAGCAGCTTAAAGCGGCCTACCGGGGAGCTGTTTTTT. Encoded protein: CASSLKRPTGELFF. The gene calls are TRBV7-2 and TRBJ2-2; TRBD2 might be the D (5 bases). V lost 2 bases and J 5 bases, leaving 9 bases between the germline ends. Germline V gene sequence: CDR1 SGHTA, CDR2 FQGNSA. The CDR3 consists of 14 residues.

The chain carries TRBV10-3 and TRBJ2-7; 9 nucleotides align to TRBD1. CDR3 length: 15 amino acids. Germline CDR1 ENHRY, CDR2 SYGVKD. Trimming at V came to 2 bases and at J to 3 bases, leaving 5 bases not matched to a gene. For the CDR3, the DNA is TGTGCCATCAGTGAGCCTGACAGGGGGGGCTACGAGCAGTACTTC. Its protein product is CAISEPDRGGYEQYF.